This TCR beta chain was sequenced during a study of graft-versus-host responses after intestinal transplantation. Study context: Among the recipients, transplants were multivisceral, liver-intestinal, or isolated intestinal. Findings of the study overall: Early declines in HvG clones that occurred post-transplant were associated with peak circulating GvH clone levels.

Clones were sequenced by immunoSEQ multiplex PCR, and TCRdb holds only the in-frame ones, with some missing. The sample shows approximately 80,000 clones, approximately 91% of them seen only once. The CDR3 has 12 amino acids. Germline V gives CDR1 SNHLY, CDR2 FYNNEI. Trimming stripped 11 bases from V and 4 bases from J, with 14 bases between. A remark on this clone: Its antigen is still unknown.

V is TRBV2 and J is TRBJ1-1, with D unresolved. Material: unstimulated CD4+ T cells sorted from spleen or lymph node cells, obtained before intestinal transplant. The clonotype comes from a human donor who received an intestinal transplant. The CDR3 DNA reads TGTGCCGGCGGGCGAGGAGGCACTGAAGCTTTCTTT. Protein sequence: CAGGRGGTEAFF.